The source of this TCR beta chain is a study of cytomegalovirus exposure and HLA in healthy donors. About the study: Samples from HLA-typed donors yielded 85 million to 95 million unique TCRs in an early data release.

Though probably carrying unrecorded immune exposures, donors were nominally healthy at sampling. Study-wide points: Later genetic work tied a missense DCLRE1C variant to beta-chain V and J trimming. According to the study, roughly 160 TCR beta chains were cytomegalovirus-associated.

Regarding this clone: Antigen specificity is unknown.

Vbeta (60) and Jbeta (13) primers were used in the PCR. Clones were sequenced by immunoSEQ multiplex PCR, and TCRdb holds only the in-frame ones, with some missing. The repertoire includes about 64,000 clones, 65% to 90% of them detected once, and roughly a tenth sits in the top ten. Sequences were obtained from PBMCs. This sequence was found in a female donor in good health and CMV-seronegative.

The CDR3 is CASSWDRSGANVLTF. The CDR3 nucleotides read TGCGCCAGCAGCTGGGACAGGTCAGGGGCCAACGTCCTGACTTTC. This rearrangement joins TRBV4-1 to TRBJ2-6, with 8 bases lining up with TRBD1. In germline, CDR1 is MGHRA, CDR2 YSYEKL. Germline trimming cut 5 bases from V and 4 bases from J; bases unmatched to any gene: 4. The CDR3 has 15 amino acids.